This T cell receptor beta chain was found in a study of blood T cell repertoires in COVID-19. The CDR3 is made up of 16 amino acids. Germline V gene lookup returns CDR1 SGHDN and CDR2 FVKESK. V lost 3 bases to trimming and J lost 4 bases; unmatched junction nucleotides: 4. The authors' processing: For nucleated cells, counts were estimated from reference gene primer amplification. Assay: immunoSEQ multiplex PCR; the TCRdb copy retains only in-frame clones and omits some. The D gene and trimming were derived from the DNA, and the V and J assignments and clone size from that table. This table has fewer than 250,000 clones, over 75% appearing once. This study enrolled people aged about 18 to 100 from around 26 US geographic areas.

The material sequenced was PBMCs or T cells enriched from blood (not recorded which). This receptor was obtained from a woman aged 30 to 39 who had been exposed to COVID-19. The chain couples TRBV14 to TRBJ2-1; TRBD2 aligns across 12 bases. As DNA, the CDR3 is TGTGCCAGCAGCCACCTAGCGGGAGGGTTTTACAATGAGCAGTTCTTC. It is translated as CASSHLAGGFYNEQFF. The variable domain in full, with the rest retrieved from reference TRBV14 and TRBJ2-1, is EAGVTQFPSHSVIEKGQTVTLRCDPISGHDNLYWYRRVMGKEIKFLLHFVKESKQDESGMPNNRFLAERTGGTYSTLKVQPAELEDSGVYFCASSHLAGGFYNEQFFGPGTRLTVL.